These 21 T cell receptor beta chains originate from one sample sequenced in a study of cytomegalovirus exposure and HLA in healthy donors. Primers: 60 Vbeta forward and 13 Jbeta reverse. Clones were sequenced by immunoSEQ multiplex PCR, and TCRdb holds only the in-frame ones, with some missing. The sample holds 100,000 to 150,000 clones, approximately 76% seen once. Sequenced sample: PBMCs. These receptors came from a man in his 60s in good health and CMV-seropositive.

The chain combines TRBV10-3 with TRBJ2-5; TRBD2 matches 7 bases. The ends lost 0 bases at V and 4 bases at J; junction bases unmatched: 5. There are 15 residues in the CDR3. The V gene's germline CDR1 is ENHRY and CDR2 SYGVKD. The CDR3 spells CAISESGGSGETQYF. The DNA for the CDR3 is TGTGCCATCAGTGAGTCCGGCGGGAGTGGAGAGACCCAGTACTTC.

This clone appeared a few times. This chain uses TRBV13 with TRBJ2-1; D may be TRBD2 (6 bases). The length of the CDR3 is 15 residues. The germline CDR1 and CDR2 sequences are PRHDT and FYEKMQ (reference sequence). The V end was cut by 4 bases, the J end by 1 base, with 11 bases between. The CDR3 here is CASSSRLDSYNEQFF. The CDR3 DNA follows: TGTGCCAGCAGCTCCAGACTAGATTCCTACAATGAGCAGTTCTTC.

The V call is TRBV18, the J call TRBJ2-2; D is ambiguous. CDR3 length equals 16 residues. V lost 3 bases and J 3 bases, leaving 14 bases between the germline ends. Germline-derived CDR1 and CDR2 are KGHSH and LQKENI. The chain's CDR3 is CASSPFSPQDTGELFF. The CDR3 DNA is TGTGCCAGCTCACCCTTTTCCCCCCAGGACACCGGGGAGCTGTTTTTT.

The rearrangement joins TRBV2 to TRBJ1-5, with 7 bases that match TRBD1. The CDR3 sequence is 16 residues long. Germline V CDR1 and CDR2: SNHLY, FYNNEI. The ends lost 4 bases at V and 1 base at J; junction bases unmatched: 7. CDR3 in amino acids: CASSGGGQASNQPQHF. CDR3 coding DNA: TGTGCCAGCAGTGGGGGCGGACAGGCGAGCAATCAGCCCCAGCATTTT. Full variable domain (remainder filled in from reference TRBV2 and TRBJ1-5): EPEVTQTPSHQVTQMGQEVILRCVPISNHLYFYWYRQILGQKVEFLVSFYNNEISEKSEIFDDQFSVERPDGSNFTLKIRSTKLEDSAMYFCASSGGGQASNQPQHFGDGTRLSIL.

There are a few counts of this clone. The chain employs TRBV4-2 and TRBJ1-2; perhaps TRBD1 as D (5 bases). Germline V gene lookup returns CDR1 LGHNA and CDR2 YNFKEQ. The length of the CDR3 is 15 residues. V was shortened by 0 bases and J by 4 bases, with 12 bases between the two germline ends. The CDR3 DNA is TGTGCCAGCAGCCAAGAGCCGACAGCTAGCTATGGCTACACCTTC. Protein: CASSQEPTASYGYTF.

The chain combines TRBV4-1 with TRBJ2-2; D is perhaps TRBD1 (5 bases). V was shortened by 2 bases and J by 5 bases, with 6 bases between the two germline ends. Germline lookup yields CDR1 MGHRA and CDR2 YSYEKL. This CDR3 has 13 residues. Here the CDR3 reads CASSQYRTGELFF. CDR3 bases: TGCGCCAGCAGCCAATACAGGACCGGGGAGCTGTTTTTT.

This chain connects TRBV5-5 to TRBJ2-3; possibly TRBD2 for D (7 bases). The germline V gene has CDR1 SGHKS and CDR2 YYEKEE (reference sequence). V was pared by 5 bases and J by 0 bases, with 16 bases between. There are 16 residues in the CDR3. The CDR3 sequence: CASRISGGPSTDTQYF. The CDR3 DNA reads TGTGCCAGCAGGATCTCGGGGGGCCCTAGCACAGATACGCAGTATTTT.

The table lists this clone with a count of one. The chain uses TRBV7-9 and TRBJ2-3; 9 bases map to TRBD2. The CDR3 sequence is 17 residues long. The trim removed 3 bases at V and 5 bases at J, leaving 12 bases unmatched. The germline CDR1 and CDR2 sequences are SEHNR and FQNEAQ (reference sequence). The CDR3 DNA is TGTGCCAGCAGCTTGAGGAAATGGGGCGGGAGGGGAGATACGCAGTATTTT. It specifies CASSLRKWGGRGDTQYF.

The chain uses TRBV7-2 and TRBJ2-2; the match to TRBD2 covers 8 bases. Germline V gene lookup returns CDR1 SGHTA and CDR2 FQGNSA. This CDR3 is built from 15 residues. The V segment lost 2 bases and the J segment 5 bases; nucleotides outside the gene matches: 4. The CDR3 spells CASSLLQRGTGELFF. The CDR3 DNA sequence: TGTGCCAGCAGCTTATTACAGCGGGGGACCGGGGAGCTGTTTTTT.

This clone was seen only once. V usage is TRBV5-5 and J usage is TRBJ2-7, with TRBD2 matching over 14 bases. Germline lookup yields CDR1 SGHKS and CDR2 YYEKEE (reference sequence). The CDR3 extends over 15 amino acids. The J segment lost 6 bases and the V segment lost 3 bases, leaving 5 bases of the junction unmatched. CDR3 bases: TGTGCCAGCAGCTCGACTAGCGGGAGGGCCTCCGAGCAGTACTTC. Its protein product is CASSSTSGRASEQYF.

This clone came up a few times. The V and J genes are TRBV9 and TRBJ2-2, with TRBD2 as a possible D gene (6 bases). This CDR3 comprises 14 residues. Germline-derived CDR1 and CDR2 are SGDLS and YYNGEE. The V and J ends lost 3 bases and 6 bases respectively, with 12 bases between them. The DNA of the CDR3 is TGTGCCAGCAGCGGACGAGGAGGGGCCGGGGAGCTGTTTTTT. Protein sequence: CASSGRGGAGELFF.

The V call is TRBV30, the J call TRBJ2-2; D perhaps matches TRBD2 (6 bases). Trimming left V 0 bases short and J 11 bases short, with 16 bases between. Germline loops: CDR1 GTSNPN, CDR2 SVGIG (reference sequence). This CDR3 is 14 amino acids long. DNA for the CDR3: TGTGCCTGGAGTGTAGTGGTGACAGCGGGTGAGCTGTTTTTT. This codes for CAWSVVVTAGELFF.

This chain links TRBV6-5 with TRBJ1-6, with unresolved D. CDR3 length: 16 residues. From germline, CDR1 is MNHEY and CDR2 SVGAGI. Trimming took off 0 bases at V and 5 bases at J, with 11 bases between the two ends. This CDR3 is CASSYSFVRNNSPLHF. The CDR3 nucleotides read TGTGCCAGCAGTTACTCGTTTGTCAGAAATAATTCACCCCTCCACTTT.

The CDR3 reads CASSLNMNTEAFF. The CDR3 nucleotides read TGCGCCAGCAGCTTGAACATGAACACTGAAGCTTTCTTT. This chain uses TRBV5-1 with TRBJ1-1; D gene unclear. Trimming removed 1 base at V and 0 bases at J, with 4 bases between. CDR3 length: 13 residues. Germline CDR1 is SGHRS and CDR2 is YFSETQ.

This rearrangement joins TRBV6-6 to TRBJ2-7, with TRBD1 as a possible D gene (5 bases). V shed 8 bases and J shed 6 bases, with 17 bases lying between them. Germline V gene data show CDR1 as MNHNY and CDR2 as SVGAGI (reference sequence). CDR3 size: 13 residues. CDR3: CASSFDSLGEQYF. CDR3 DNA sequence: TGTGCCAGCTCCTTCGACAGCCTCGGCGAGCAGTACTTC.

This CDR3 is CASRPGQPPYGYTF. The CDR3 nucleotides read TGCGCCAGCAGACCTGGACAGCCCCCTTATGGCTACACCTTC. This sequence joins TRBV5-1 and TRBJ1-2, with D possibly TRBD1 on 6 matching bases. Between the trimmed V and J ends, which lost 5 bases and 5 bases, there was a span of 16 bases. CDR3 length equals 14 residues. Looked up from germline, CDR1 is SGHRS and CDR2 is YFSETQ.

The V call is TRBV30, the J call TRBJ2-3; D is possibly TRBD2 (5 bases). The V end was cut by 5 bases, the J end by 0 bases, with 12 bases between. The CDR3 is made up of 14 amino acids. CDR1 is GTSNPN and CDR2 is SVGIG in the germline V gene (reference sequence). This chain's CDR3 is CAWDRTLSTDTQYF. The DNA of the CDR3 is TGTGCCTGGGATAGGACTTTGAGCACAGATACGCAGTATTTT. The variable domain in full, completed from reference TRBV30 and TRBJ2-3, reads SQTIHQWPATLVQPVGSPLSLECTVEGTSNPNLYWYRQAAGRGLQLLFYSVGIGQISSEVPQNLSASRPQDRQFILSSKKLLLSDSGFYLCAWDRTLSTDTQYFGPGTRLTVL.

This clone was observed once. The chain uses TRBV29-1 and TRBJ2-7, with no clear D. CDR3 length: 13 residues. In germline, CDR1 is SQVTM, CDR2 ANQGSEA. V lost 6 bases and J lost 1, with 13 bases in between. CDR3 bases: TGCAGCGTATGGTACTATGGGTCCTACGAGCAGTACTTC. It codes for CSVWYYGSYEQYF.

The V call is TRBV11-2, the J call TRBJ2-7; D unresolved. This CDR3 spans 15 amino acids. Looked up from germline, CDR1 is SGHAT and CDR2 is FQNNGV. V lost 4 bases and J 2 bases, leaving 15 bases between the germline ends. The CDR3 DNA follows: TGTGCCAGCAGCTCCACCAGGCGCCCTCCCTACGAGCAGTACTTC. Protein: CASSSTRRPPYEQYF.

V and J are TRBV13 and TRBJ2-2; 9 bases map to TRBD2. V lost 5 bases and J lost 3; bases outside the gene matches: 10. Germline lookup yields CDR1 PRHDT and CDR2 FYEKMQ (reference sequence). The CDR3 is made up of 17 amino acids. As DNA, the CDR3 is TGTGCCAGCAGCAAAGGGGGAGTAGCGGGGGACACCGGGGAGCTGTTTTTT. Residues: CASSKGGVAGDTGELFF.

V and J are TRBV5-6 and TRBJ1-2; the D is unclear. V was cut by 4 bases and J by 4 bases, with 14 bases left in between. This CDR3 contains 14 residues. Germline assignment: CDR1 SGHDT and CDR2 YYEEEE. CDR3 residues: CASSRHDGGYGYTF. CDR3 in DNA: TGTGCCAGCAGCCGACATGACGGAGGCTATGGCTACACCTTC.